This TCR beta chain derives from a study of OX40 agonist ivuxolimab in advanced cancers. Study-wide context: Treatment received earlier with anti-PD-1, anti-PD-L1 or anti-CTLA-4 agents was allowed, and over 35% had some.

The table came from immunoSEQ multiplex PCR; TCRdb's copy has only in-frame clones and leaves some out. The table lists approximately 50,000 clones, 75% to 85% of them singletons. The CDR3 loop spans 14 amino acids. Germline V lookup: CDR1 SEHNR, CDR2 FQNEAQ (reference sequence). Trimming took 8 bases from V and 5 from J; bases not matched to a gene: 8. Whole-study results and caveats: Relative to CD4+, CD8+ T cells held more expanded clones on average.

Comment on this clone: Its antigen is unknown.

The starting material was CD4+ or CD8+ T cells sorted from blood, obtained in a trial of the OX40 agonist ivuxolimab. The J gene is TRBJ2-2, the V gene TRBV7-9; 7 bases line up with TRBD1. The receptor comes from an adult with an advanced solid tumor such as melanoma, head and neck, liver or kidney cancer. The chain's CDR3 is CASGRQGKTGELFF. The CDR3 region has the DNA TGTGCCAGCGGCCGACAGGGAAAAACCGGGGAGCTGTTTTTT.